What follows are 27 T cell receptor beta chains derived from one specimen sequenced in a study of shared clonotypes between healthy human individuals. Generated by immunoSEQ multiplex PCR, the TCRdb table keeps only in-frame clones and is missing some. The repertoire consists of roughly 590,000 clones, with roughly 96% occurring once and the leading ten covering 0.1% to 0.11%. Naive CD8 populations comprised CD45RO-negative cells positively selected for CCR7, excluding terminally differentiated effector memory CD45RA+ cells. Sequenced: naive CD8+ T cells sorted from blood. These receptors originate from a woman in her thirties in good health.

The rearrangement links TRBV4-1 to TRBJ2-1; 9 nucleotides align to TRBD2. The CDR3 is made up of 18 amino acids. Per the germline V gene, CDR1 is MGHRA and CDR2 is YSYEKL. V shed 1 base and J 9 bases; nucleotides not matched to a gene: 16. In DNA form, the CDR3 reads TGCGCCAGCAGCCAAGCTTTTCTAGCGGGAACGAGTAGTAGTGAGCAGTTCTTC. Translated: CASSQAFLAGTSSSEQFF.

The chain uses TRBV28 and TRBJ1-1; 8 positions agree with TRBD1. Germline lookup yields CDR1 MDHEN and CDR2 SYDVKM. V dropped 6 bases and J dropped 5; count of bases not matched to a gene: 14. The CDR3 spans 16 residues. The DNA for the CDR3 is TGTGCCAGCAGCCCCCCGTTTAGGACAGGGCGGACTGAAGCTTTCTTT. Amino acids: CASSPPFRTGRTEAFF.

The V call is TRBV27, the J call TRBJ1-4; D is possibly TRBD1 (5 bases). The CDR3 loop spans 14 amino acids. The germline V and J ends were trimmed by 7 bases and 4 bases, with 13 bases remaining between them. CDR1 is MNHEY and CDR2 is SMNVEV in the germline V gene (reference sequence). CDR3 sequence reads: CASKVAGGNEKLFF. CDR3 nucleotide sequence: TGTGCCAGCAAAGTCGCGGGGGGTAATGAAAAACTGTTTTTT.

The gene calls are TRBV11-2 and TRBJ2-3; D is unresolved. This CDR3 comprises 15 residues. Germline V gives CDR1 SGHAT, CDR2 FQNNGV. V dropped 5 bases and J dropped 0 bases, with 12 bases sitting between them. The CDR3 nucleotides read TGTGCCAGCAGCCGTACAGACTCTAGCACAGATACGCAGTATTTT. It translates to CASSRTDSSTDTQYF.

The rearrangement uses TRBV5-1 and TRBJ2-3; 7 bases are shared with TRBD2. CDR1 and CDR2 (germline): SGHRS, YFSETQ. The V segment lost 2 bases and the J segment 6 bases; nucleotides outside the gene matches: 15. The CDR3 is 17 residues long. CDR3 in DNA: TGCGCCAGCAGCTTAGAGGAACCTGGGAGGGCCAGGGATACGCAGTATTTT. It specifies CASSLEEPGRARDTQYF.

The J gene is TRBJ2-7, the V gene TRBV27, with 9 bases identical to TRBD2. Germline assignment: CDR1 MNHEY and CDR2 SMNVEV (reference sequence). Unmatched junction bases numbered 7, after V lost 4 bases and J lost 3 bases. The CDR3 runs 15 residues. CDR3 residues: CASSSDSGSDYEQYF. In DNA form, the CDR3 reads TGTGCCAGCAGTTCCGATAGCGGGAGTGACTACGAGCAGTACTTC.

The genes are TRBV29-1 and TRBJ2-5, with a weak D call TRBD1 (6 bases). The J call may be wrong; the DNA end is better matched by TRBJ2-7. The CDR3 is made up of 14 amino acids. Germline lookup yields CDR1 SQVTM and CDR2 ANQGSEA. The CDR3 coding sequence is TGCAGCGTTGAAGATCCCCAGGGGCGTTACGAGCAGTACTTC. It is translated as CSVEDPQGRYEQYF.

The chain has TRBV29-1 and TRBJ1-2; possible D gene TRBD1, 5 bases. Germline CDR1 reads SQVTM; CDR2 reads ANQGSEA. The CDR3 has 14 residues. Trimming took off 5 bases at V and 3 bases at J, with 16 bases between the two ends. The CDR3 DNA reads as TGCAGCGTTCTAAACGGGCAGGGCTACTATGGCTACACCTTC. It yields the protein CSVLNGQGYYGYTF. The full variable domain, in which reference TRBV29-1 and TRBJ1-2 provide the parts outside the CDR3, is SAVISQKPSRDICQRGTSLTIQCQVDSQVTMMFWYRQQPGQSLTLIATANQGSEATYESGFVIDKFPISRPNLTFSTLTVSNMSPEDSSIYLCSVLNGQGYYGYTFGSGTRLTVV.

The V and J genes are TRBV5-5 and TRBJ1-4; D gene uncertain. V lost 0 bases and J lost 1, with 4 bases in between. The CDR3 loop spans 14 amino acids. The V gene's germline CDR1 is SGHKS and CDR2 YYEKEE (reference sequence). The CDR3 DNA reads as TGTGCCAGCAGCTTGGGAGGAACTAATGAAAAACTGTTTTTT. This gives the protein CASSLGGTNEKLFF. Filled out from reference TRBV5-5 and TRBJ1-4, the complete variable domain reads DAGVTQSPTHLIKTRGQQVTLRCSPISGHKSVSWYQQVLGQGPQFIFQYYEKEERGRGNFPDRFSARQFPNYSSELNVNALLLGDSALYLCASSLGGTNEKLFFGSGTQLSVL.

V gene TRBV27 combines with J gene TRBJ2-5, with TRBD1 matching 9 bases. The V and J ends lost 6 bases and 5 bases, in that order; junction bases with no gene match: 4. Germline V gene sequence: CDR1 MNHEY, CDR2 SMNVEV (reference sequence). This CDR3 has 13 amino acids. CDR3 sequence (DNA): TGTGCCAGCAGGGGCGGGACAGGGGAGACCCAGTACTTC. This encodes CASRGGTGETQYF.

V gene TRBV4-1 combines with J gene TRBJ1-2; D ambiguous. The germline V gene encodes CDR1 MGHRA and CDR2 YSYEKL. This CDR3 contains 15 residues. V was trimmed by 2 bases and J by 8 bases, leaving 18 bases between them. For the CDR3, the DNA is TGCGCCAGCAGCCAAAGAAGGACGGAGGTCTTCGGCTACACCTTC. Protein: CASSQRRTEVFGYTF.

In regard to this clone: Other DNA sequences within the sample encode an identical CDR3. CDR3 bases: TGTGCCAGCAGTTGGGACGGATACAATGAGCAGTTCTTC. Translated, it gives CASSWDGYNEQFF. The chain has TRBV27 and TRBJ2-1, with D perhaps given as TRBD1 or TRBD2 (5 bases each). The CDR3 spans 13 residues. Germline lookup yields CDR1 MNHEY and CDR2 SMNVEV (reference sequence). V was cut by 4 bases and J by 4 bases, with 8 bases left in between.

The chain carries TRBV2 and TRBJ2-5; D possibly matches TRBD1 or TRBD2 (6 bases each). Germline values: CDR1 SNHLY, CDR2 FYNNEI. V was pared by 8 bases and J by 2 bases, with 15 bases between. The CDR3 loop spans 14 amino acids. CDR3 in DNA: TGTGCCAGCGGGGGGCGGAGGGCTCAAGAGACCCAGTACTTC. Translation gives CASGGRRAQETQYF. Together with reference TRBV2 and TRBJ2-5, the CDR3 gives the full variable domain: EPEVTQTPSHQVTQMGQEVILRCVPISNHLYFYWYRQILGQKVEFLVSFYNNEISEKSEIFDDQFSVERPDGSNFTLKIRSTKLEDSAMYFCASGGRRAQETQYFGPGTRLLVL.

The rearrangement uses TRBV5-6 and TRBJ2-7, with 8 nucleotides matching TRBD2. The CDR3 consists of 15 residues. Germline V CDR1 and CDR2: SGHDT, YYEEEE. V shed 2 bases, J shed 6 bases, and the junction held 10 bases outside the gene matches. The CDR3 nucleotides are TGTGCCAGCAGCTTCGTGCGGGAGGCGGCGGGCGAGCAGTACTTC. It encodes CASSFVREAAGEQYF. The full variable domain, completed using reference TRBV5-6 and TRBJ2-7, is DAGVTQSPTHLIKTRGQQVTLRCSPKSGHDTVSWYQQALGQGPQFIFQYYEEEERQRGNFPDRFSGHQFPNYSSELNVNALLLGDSALYLCASSFVREAAGEQYFGPGTRLTVT.

The count of this clone is one. This sequence joins TRBV5-5 and TRBJ2-1, with 10 positions matching TRBD1. Losses at the gene ends were 0 bases for V and 8 bases for J; bases not matched to a gene: 8. The CDR3 is made up of 16 amino acids. Per the germline V gene, CDR1 is SGHKS and CDR2 is YYEKEE (reference sequence). This CDR3 reads CASSLEWGQGIHEQFF. CDR3 sequence (DNA): TGTGCCAGCAGCTTGGAATGGGGACAGGGGATCCATGAGCAGTTCTTC.

Here the CDR3 reads CASSLYGGLAGVQQETQYF. The CDR3 DNA is TGTGCCAGCAGCTTATACGGAGGACTAGCGGGAGTCCAACAAGAGACCCAGTACTTC. The chain has TRBV11-2 and TRBJ2-5; 13 positions match TRBD2. CDR3 length: 19 amino acids. J gave up 2 bases and V 2 bases, and 11 bases lay outside the gene matches. Germline V gene sequence: CDR1 SGHAT, CDR2 FQNNGV. The variable domain in full, with the rest retrieved from reference TRBV11-2 and TRBJ2-5, is EAGVAQSPRYKIIEKRQSVAFWCNPISGHATLYWYQQILGQGPKLLIQFQNNGVVDDSQLPKDRFSAERLKGVDSTLKIQPAKLEDSAVYLCASSLYGGLAGVQQETQYFGPGTRLLVL.

The CDR3 spells CASSVSTGGLTEAFF. CDR3 sequence (DNA): TGTGCCAGCAGCGTTTCAACAGGGGGCCTCACTGAAGCTTTCTTT. The chain is built from TRBV9 and TRBJ1-1; TRBD1 aligns across 9 bases. J lost 4 bases, V lost 2 bases, and 6 bases had no gene match. The CDR3 is made up of 15 amino acids. Germline V CDR1 and CDR2: SGDLS, YYNGEE.

This rearrangement joins TRBV4-1 to TRBJ2-5; D gene ambiguous. The germline V and J ends were trimmed by 4 bases and 5 bases, with 14 bases remaining between them. This CDR3 contains 14 residues. The germline gives CDR1 MGHRA, CDR2 YSYEKL. The CDR3 loop reads CASSPASVRETQYF. In DNA, the CDR3 is TGCGCCAGCAGCCCTGCCTCCGTTCGGGAGACCCAGTACTTC.

The CDR3 DNA reads TGTGCCAGCATCCCGACTAGCGGGAAGCATGAGCAGTACTTC. Encoded protein: CASIPTSGKHEQYF. The rearrangement uses TRBV28 and TRBJ2-7; 11 bases fit TRBD2. The CDR3 covers 14 residues. J gave up 7 bases and V 7 bases, and 9 bases lay outside the gene matches. Germline CDR1 is MDHEN and CDR2 is SYDVKM.

Here the CDR3 reads CASTEDAMNTEAFF. The CDR3 nucleotides read TGCGCCAGCACCGAGGACGCTATGAACACTGAAGCTTTCTTT. The genes are TRBV5-1 and TRBJ1-1, with no clear D. This CDR3 region has 14 residues. V gave up 6 bases and J gave up 0 bases, with 12 bases separating them. CDR1 is SGHRS, CDR2 YFSETQ, per germline.

The chain uses TRBV11-2 and TRBJ2-1; D unresolved. This CDR3 contains 15 residues. Trimming shortened V by 0 bases and J by 0 bases, and 6 bases separated the two germline ends. Germline CDR1 and CDR2: SGHAT and FQNNGV. The CDR3 DNA is TGTGCCAGCAGCTTAGAAGGTAGCTCCTACAATGAGCAGTTCTTC. Its translation is CASSLEGSSYNEQFF.

In its sample, this clone was seen once. The V and J genes are TRBV2 and TRBJ1-5, with TRBD1 matching over 9 bases. The CDR3 extends over 15 amino acids. V shed 5 bases, J shed 4 bases, and the junction held 6 bases outside the gene matches. Germline V gene data show CDR1 as SNHLY and CDR2 as FYNNEI. The DNA of the CDR3 is TGTGCCAGCAGTCCCGGGACAGGGCGGAATCAGCCCCAGCATTTT. Protein: CASSPGTGRNQPQHF.

The chain combines TRBV4-1 with TRBJ2-7; D gene unclear. Trimming pared 0 bases from V and 1 base from J, leaving 13 bases between. The length of the CDR3 is 16 residues. Germline CDR1 MGHRA, CDR2 YSYEKL. CDR3 amino acids: CASSQDALVVSYEQYF. DNA of the CDR3: TGCGCCAGCAGCCAAGATGCCCTAGTCGTTTCCTACGAGCAGTACTTC.

This clone was counted a single time. The chain combines TRBV6-1 with TRBJ1-6, with TRBD1 matching over 9 bases. CDR3 size: 15 residues. V lost 7 bases to trimming and J lost 7 bases; unmatched junction nucleotides: 8. The V gene's germline CDR1 is MNHNS and CDR2 SASEGT. Written as DNA, the CDR3 is TGTGCCAGCATGGGACAGGGCTTTTTAAATTCACCCCTCCACTTT. It is translated as CASMGQGFLNSPLHF.

The chain combines TRBV5-1 with TRBJ2-7; D unclear. Trimming removed 3 bases at V and 7 bases at J, with 17 bases between. Looked up from germline, CDR1 is SGHRS and CDR2 is YFSETQ. This CDR3 has 14 amino acids. The CDR3 DNA reads TGCGCCAGCAGCTCCCGGAACAGCCCTAGGGAGCAGTACTTC. Translating it yields CASSSRNSPREQYF.

The rearrangement links TRBV5-5 to TRBJ2-1; no clear D. Trimming pared 4 bases from V and 4 bases from J, leaving 6 bases between. Germline loops: CDR1 SGHKS, CDR2 YYEKEE (reference sequence). The CDR3 is 12 residues long. The CDR3 loop is CASSQAYNEQFF. For the CDR3, the DNA is TGTGCCAGCAGCCAGGCGTACAATGAGCAGTTCTTC.

V and J are TRBV27 and TRBJ2-5, with TRBD1 as a possible D gene (5 bases). CDR1 and CDR2 (germline): MNHEY, SMNVEV (reference sequence). V gave up 1 base and J gave up 1 base, with 7 bases separating them. The CDR3 is 14 residues long. In DNA form, the CDR3 reads TGTGCCAGCAGTTTATGGGGCACCCAAGAGACCCAGTACTTC. It specifies CASSLWGTQETQYF.